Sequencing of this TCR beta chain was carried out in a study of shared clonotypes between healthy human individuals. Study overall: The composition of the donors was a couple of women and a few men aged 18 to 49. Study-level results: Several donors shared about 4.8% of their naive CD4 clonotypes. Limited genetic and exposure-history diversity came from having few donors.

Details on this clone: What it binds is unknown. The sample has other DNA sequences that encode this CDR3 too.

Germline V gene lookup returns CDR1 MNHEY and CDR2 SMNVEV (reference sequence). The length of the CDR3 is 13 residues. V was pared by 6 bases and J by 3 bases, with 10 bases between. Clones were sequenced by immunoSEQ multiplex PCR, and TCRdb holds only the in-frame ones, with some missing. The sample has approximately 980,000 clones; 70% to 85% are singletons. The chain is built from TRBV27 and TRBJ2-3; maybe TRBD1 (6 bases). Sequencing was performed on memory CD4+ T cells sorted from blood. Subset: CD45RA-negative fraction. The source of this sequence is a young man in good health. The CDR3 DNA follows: TGTGCCAGCAGCCGAGGGGGTACAGATACGCAGTATTTT. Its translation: CASSRGGTDTQYF.